This T cell receptor (beta chain) was sequenced for a study of T cells in Graves' hyperthyroidism and ophthalmopathy. Study as a whole: Peripheral blood was drawn at first diagnosis, prior to all treatment.

Regions amplified from RNA transcripts were the TCR beta CDR3 regions. The TCR CDR3 was amplified in a first-round RT-PCR using the HTBI primer set. TCRdb re-analysed the multiplex PCR reads in MiXCR, keeping a single row per CDR3 protein. The sample comprises hundreds of thousands of distinct CDR3 sequences, approximately 14% of which are singletons, and under 30% rests with the top ten. The sequenced material came from blood. The TCR originated in a woman between 25 and 40 years old with Graves' hyperthyroidism.

The CDR3 spells CASSPGTASETQYF. CDR3 in DNA: TGTGCCAGCAGTCCGGGGACAGCTTCAGAGACCCAGTACTTC. V and J are TRBV6-1 and TRBJ2-5, with 7 bases that match TRBD1. Germline values: CDR1 MNHNS, CDR2 SASEGT. V lost 5 bases and J lost 4; bases outside the gene matches: 7. This CDR3 has 14 residues.